This TCR beta chain was recorded in a study of T cell repertoires in cytomegalovirus infection. Across the study: Use of recently identified HLA-C-restricted and well-studied HLA-B-restricted CMV epitopes was part of the study. Indicated by public TCR beta signatures were CMV infection and matching HLA type. Findings of the study overall: Public TCR beta family frequency separated CMV-and-HLA carriers, including in an independent cohort. Dominating the ex vivo response were TCR beta clonotypes that were CMV-specific and HLA-C-restricted.

TCRdb recomputed calls from the reads with MiXCR, one row per CDR3 protein. The table includes fewer than 70,000 distinct CDR3 sequences, about 30% detected once. Regarding this clonotype: Its antigen is unknown.

The germline gives CDR1 MNHEY, CDR2 SMNVEV (reference sequence). The CDR3 spans 17 residues. V gave up 5 bases and J gave up 4 bases; unmatched junction bases: 11. The clonotype was recovered from a human donor in good health (CMV status not recorded). Some clones in this sample may be carry-over from other donors' samples. The chain carries TRBV27 and TRBJ2-1; 10 bases are a match to TRBD2. Sequencing was performed on CD8+ T cells from cultured PBMCs, taken from culture after CMV antigen stimulation. CDR3 bases: TGTGCCAGCAGTGATCGGACTATAGCGGGGGGTTACAATGAGCAGTTCTTC. Its protein product is CASSDRTIAGGYNEQFF.